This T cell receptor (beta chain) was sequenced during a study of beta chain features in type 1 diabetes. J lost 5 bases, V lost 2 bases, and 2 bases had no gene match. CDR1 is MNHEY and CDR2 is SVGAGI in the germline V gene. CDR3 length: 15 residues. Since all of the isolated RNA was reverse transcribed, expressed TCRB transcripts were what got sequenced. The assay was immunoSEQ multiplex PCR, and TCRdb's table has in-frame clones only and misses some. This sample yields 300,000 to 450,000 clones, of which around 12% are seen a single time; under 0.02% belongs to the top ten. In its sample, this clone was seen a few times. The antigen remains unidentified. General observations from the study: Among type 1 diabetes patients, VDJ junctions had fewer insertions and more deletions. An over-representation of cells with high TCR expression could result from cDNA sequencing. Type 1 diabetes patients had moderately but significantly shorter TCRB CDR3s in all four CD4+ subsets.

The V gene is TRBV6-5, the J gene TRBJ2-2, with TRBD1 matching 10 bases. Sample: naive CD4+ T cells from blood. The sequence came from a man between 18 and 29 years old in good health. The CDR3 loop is CASSYRTGGTGELFF. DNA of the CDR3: TGTGCCAGCAGTTACCGGACAGGGGGGACCGGGGAGCTGTTTTTT.